This TCR beta chain was observed in a study of shared clonotypes between healthy human individuals. Study findings and constraints: Blood was the only sampled material, and tissue repertoires likely differ.

The J segment lost 7 bases and the V segment lost 3 bases, leaving 14 bases of the junction unmatched. This CDR3 is built from 16 residues. The germline V gene has CDR1 SGDLS and CDR2 YYNGEE. Measured with immunoSEQ multiplex PCR; TCRdb has only the in-frame clones, and not every one. The sample includes roughly 720,000 clones, 90% of them seen just once. Worth noting for this clone: No antigen is known for it.

This receptor was taken from a man aged 18 to 30 in good health. Some clones in this sample may be carry-over from other donors' samples. This sequence joins TRBV9 and TRBJ2-3, with TRBD1 matching 7 bases. The sample was memory CD8+ T cells from PBMCs. Stated subset: CD45RO+ cells pooled with CCR7-negative TemRA cells. The CDR3 DNA is TGTGCCAGCAGCGGAGGGAGAACCGGGACAGCCAATACGCAGTATTTT. This sequence encodes CASSGGRTGTANTQYF.